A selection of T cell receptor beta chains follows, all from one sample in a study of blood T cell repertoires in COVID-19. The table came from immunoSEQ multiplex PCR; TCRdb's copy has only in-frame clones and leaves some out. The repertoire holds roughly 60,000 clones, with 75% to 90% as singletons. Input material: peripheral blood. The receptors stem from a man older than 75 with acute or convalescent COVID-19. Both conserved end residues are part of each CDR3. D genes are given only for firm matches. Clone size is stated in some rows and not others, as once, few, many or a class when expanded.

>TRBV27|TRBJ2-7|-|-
CASSRSSSSYEQYF
TGTGCCAGCAGTCGATCTTCTAGCTCCTACGAGCAGTACTTC
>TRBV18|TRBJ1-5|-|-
CASSLTGSNQPQHF
TGTGCCAGCTCACTCACAGGGAGCAATCAGCCCCAGCATTTT
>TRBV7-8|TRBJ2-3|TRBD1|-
CASRARTGATTDTQYF
TGTGCCAGCAGAGCCCGGACAGGGGCCACCACAGATACGCAGTATTTT
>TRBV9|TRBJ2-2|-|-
CASSATGYTGELFF
TGTGCCAGCAGCGCAACAGGGTACACCGGGGAGCTGTTTTTT
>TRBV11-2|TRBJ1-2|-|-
CASSLASRNYGYNF
TGTGCCAGCAGCTTAGCGTCAAGGAACTATGGCTACAACTTC
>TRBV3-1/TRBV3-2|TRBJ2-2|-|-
CASSPVNTGELFF
TGTGCCAGCAGCCCAGTGAACACCGGGGAGCTGTTTTTT
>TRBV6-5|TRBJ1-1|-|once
CASSYSWQGNTEAFF
TGTGCCAGCAGTTACTCATGGCAGGGTAACACTGAAGCTTTCTTT
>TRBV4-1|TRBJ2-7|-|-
CASSQGLSVGDRTYEQYF
TGCGCCAGCAGCCAGGGGCTTTCGGTGGGCGACAGGACCTACGAGCAGTACTTC
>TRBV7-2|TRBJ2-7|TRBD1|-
CASSLVGQGANEQYF
TGTGCCAGCAGCTTAGTGGGCCAGGGGGCAAACGAGCAGTACTTC
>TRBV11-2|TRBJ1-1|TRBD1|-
CASSTRQGMNTEAFF
TGTGCCAGCAGCACTCGACAGGGTATGAACACTGAAGCTTTCTTT
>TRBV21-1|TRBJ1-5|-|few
CASIYITMGRVGNQPQHF
TGTGCCAGCATCTATATTACAATGGGGCGAGTCGGCAATCAGCCCCAGCATTTT
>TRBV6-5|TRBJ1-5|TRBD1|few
CASSYAGTGNQPQHF
TGTGCCAGCAGTTACGCCGGGACAGGCAATCAGCCCCAGCATTTT
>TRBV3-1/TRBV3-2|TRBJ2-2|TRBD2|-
CASSQQRGGDTGELFF
TGTGCCAGCAGCCAGCAGCGGGGGGGAGACACCGGGGAGCTGTTTTTT
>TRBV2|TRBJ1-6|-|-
CASSEGSPSPLHF
TGTGCCAGCAGTGAGGGGAGTCCATCACCCCTCCACTTT
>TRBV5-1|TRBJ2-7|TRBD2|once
CASSPPASGTYEQYF
TGCGCCAGCAGCCCCCCGGCTAGCGGGACTTACGAGCAGTACTTC
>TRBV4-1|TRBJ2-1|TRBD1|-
CASSRQRDSLYNEQFF
TGCGCCAGCAGCCGACAACGGGACAGTCTCTACAATGAGCAGTTCTTC
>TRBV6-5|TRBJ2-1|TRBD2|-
CASRQTSGGNNEQFF
TGTGCCAGCAGGCAGACTAGCGGGGGGAACAATGAGCAGTTCTTC
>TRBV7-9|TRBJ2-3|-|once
CASSPGQKKTDTQYF
TGTGCCAGCAGCCCGGGACAAAAGAAAACAGATACGCAGTATTTT
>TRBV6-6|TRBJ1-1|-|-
CASSTSRGVGTEAFF
TGTGCCAGCAGTACAAGTCGGGGGGTTGGAACTGAAGCTTTCTTT
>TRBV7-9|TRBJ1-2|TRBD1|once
CASSSESTWTGDGYTF
TGTGCCAGCAGCTCCGAAAGCACTTGGACAGGTGATGGCTACACCTTC
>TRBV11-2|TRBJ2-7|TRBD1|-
CASSLGTGGGYEQYF
TGTGCCAGCAGCTTAGGGACAGGGGGAGGCTACGAGCAGTACTTC
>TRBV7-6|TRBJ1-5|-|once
CASSLEAGISNQPQHF
TGTGCCAGCAGCTTAGAGGCAGGGATTAGCAATCAGCCCCAGCATTTT
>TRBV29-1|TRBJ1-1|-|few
CSVEGHRNTEAFF
TGCAGCGTTGAGGGACATAGGAACACTGAAGCTTTCTTT
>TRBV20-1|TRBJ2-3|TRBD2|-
CSASSGTSGTDTQYF
TGCAGTGCTAGTTCGGGGACTAGCGGCACAGATACGCAGTATTTT
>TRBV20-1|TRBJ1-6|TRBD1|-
CSASLGQENSPLHF
TGCAGTGCTAGTTTGGGACAGGAGAATTCACCCCTCCACTTT
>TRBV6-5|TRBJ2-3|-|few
CASTSPGTDTQYF
TGTGCCAGCACTTCCCCGGGGACAGATACGCAGTATTTT
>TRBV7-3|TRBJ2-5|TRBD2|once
CASSLQPAGIQETQYF
TGTGCCAGCAGCTTACAGCCAGCGGGGATCCAAGAGACCCAGTACTTC
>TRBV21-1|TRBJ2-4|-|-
CASSKVLAGGKAKNIQYF
TGTGCCAGCAGCAAAGTTCTAGCGGGGGGGAAAGCCAAAAACATTCAGTACTTC